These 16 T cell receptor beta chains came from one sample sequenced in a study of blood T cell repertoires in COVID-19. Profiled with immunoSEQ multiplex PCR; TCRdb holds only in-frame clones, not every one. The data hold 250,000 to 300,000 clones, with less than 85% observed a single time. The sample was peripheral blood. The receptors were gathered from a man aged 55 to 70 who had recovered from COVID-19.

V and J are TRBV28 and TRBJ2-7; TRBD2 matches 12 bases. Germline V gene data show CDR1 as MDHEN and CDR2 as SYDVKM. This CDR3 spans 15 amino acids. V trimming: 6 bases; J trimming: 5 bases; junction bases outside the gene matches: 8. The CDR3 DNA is TGTGCCAGCAGCTCTCCTAGCGGGGGGGCCCACGAGCAGTACTTC. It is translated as CASSSPSGGAHEQYF. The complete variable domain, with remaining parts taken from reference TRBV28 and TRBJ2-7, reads DVKVTQSSRYLVKRTGEKVFLECVQDMDHENMFWYRQDPGLGLRLIYFSYDVKMKEKGDIPEGYSVSREKKERFSLILESASTNQTSMYLCASSSPSGGAHEQYFGPGTRLTVT.

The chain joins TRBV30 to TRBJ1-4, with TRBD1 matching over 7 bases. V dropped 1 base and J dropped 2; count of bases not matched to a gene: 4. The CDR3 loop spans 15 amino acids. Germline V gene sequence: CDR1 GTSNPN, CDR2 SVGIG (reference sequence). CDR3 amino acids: CAWSASQGTNEKLFF. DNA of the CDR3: TGTGCCTGGAGTGCTTCACAGGGGACTAATGAAAAACTGTTTTTT.

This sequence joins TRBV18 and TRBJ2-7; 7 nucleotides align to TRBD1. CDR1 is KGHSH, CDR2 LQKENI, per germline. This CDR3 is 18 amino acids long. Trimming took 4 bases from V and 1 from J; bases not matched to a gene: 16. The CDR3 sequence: CASSLTINRQGTSYEQYF. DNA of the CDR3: TGTGCCAGCTCACTAACGATAAATAGACAGGGCACGTCCTACGAGCAGTACTTC.

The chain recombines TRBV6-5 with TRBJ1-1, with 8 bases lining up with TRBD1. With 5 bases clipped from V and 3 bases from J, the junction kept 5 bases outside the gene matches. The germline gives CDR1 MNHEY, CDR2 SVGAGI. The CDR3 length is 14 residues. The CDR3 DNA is TGTGCCAGCAGTAACAGGGGGGGGGACACTGAAGCTTTCTTT. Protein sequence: CASSNRGGDTEAFF.

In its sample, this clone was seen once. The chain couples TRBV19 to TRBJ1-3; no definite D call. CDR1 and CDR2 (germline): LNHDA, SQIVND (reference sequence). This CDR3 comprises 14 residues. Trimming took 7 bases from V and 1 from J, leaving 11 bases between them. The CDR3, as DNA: TGTGCCAGTAAGCCAGAAGCGTCTGGAAACACCATATATTTT. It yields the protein CASKPEASGNTIYF.

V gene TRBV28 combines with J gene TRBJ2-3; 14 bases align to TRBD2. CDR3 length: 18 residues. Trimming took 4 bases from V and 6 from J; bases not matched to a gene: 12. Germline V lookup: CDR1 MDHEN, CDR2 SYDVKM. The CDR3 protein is CASSSFATSGGEWDTQYF. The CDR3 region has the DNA TGTGCCAGCAGTTCGTTTGCGACTAGCGGGGGGGAGTGGGATACGCAGTATTTT.

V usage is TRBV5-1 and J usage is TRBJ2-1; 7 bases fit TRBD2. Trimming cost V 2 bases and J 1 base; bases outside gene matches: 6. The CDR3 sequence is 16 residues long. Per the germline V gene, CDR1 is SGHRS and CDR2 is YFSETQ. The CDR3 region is CASSFLPSGSYNEQFF. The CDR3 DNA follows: TGCGCCAGCAGCTTTCTCCCTAGCGGTTCCTACAATGAGCAGTTCTTC. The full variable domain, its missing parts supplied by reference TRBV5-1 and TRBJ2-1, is KAGVTQTPRYLIKTRGQQVTLSCSPISGHRSVSWYQQTPGQGLQFLFEYFSETQRNKGNFPGRFSGRQFSNSRSEMNVSTLELGDSALYLCASSFLPSGSYNEQFFGPGTRLTVL.

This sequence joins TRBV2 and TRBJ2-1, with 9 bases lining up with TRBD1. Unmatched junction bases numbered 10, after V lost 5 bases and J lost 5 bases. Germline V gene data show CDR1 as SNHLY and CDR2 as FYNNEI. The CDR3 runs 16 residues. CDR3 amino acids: CASSREGQGKNNEQFF. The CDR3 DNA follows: TGTGCCAGCAGTCGGGAAGGACAGGGGAAGAACAATGAGCAGTTCTTC.

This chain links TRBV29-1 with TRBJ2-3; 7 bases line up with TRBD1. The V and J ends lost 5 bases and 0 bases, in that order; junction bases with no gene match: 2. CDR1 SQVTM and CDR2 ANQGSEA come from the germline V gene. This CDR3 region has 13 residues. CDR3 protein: CSVKQGSTDTQYF. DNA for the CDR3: TGCAGCGTTAAACAGGGGAGCACAGATACGCAGTATTTT.

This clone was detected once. This CDR3 reads CASSMEVAGSTDTQYF. DNA of the CDR3: TGCGCCAGCAGCATGGAGGTAGCGGGGAGCACAGATACGCAGTATTTT. This chain connects TRBV5-1 to TRBJ2-3, with TRBD2 matching 8 bases. The CDR3 spans 16 residues. V was pared by 4 bases and J by 0 bases, with 7 bases of the junction left unmatched. Per the germline V gene, CDR1 is SGHRS and CDR2 is YFSETQ.

The CDR3 reads CASSGLGRDTQYF. As DNA, the CDR3 is TGTGCCAGCAGCGGTCTAGGGAGAGATACGCAGTATTTT. V is TRBV5-6 and J is TRBJ2-3, with a tentative D call TRBD2 (5 bases). This CDR3 has 13 residues. V was shortened by 4 bases and J by 5 bases, with 11 bases between the two germline ends. Germline V lookup: CDR1 SGHDT, CDR2 YYEEEE. Looking up the rest from reference TRBV5-6 and TRBJ2-3 gives the full variable domain: DAGVTQSPTHLIKTRGQQVTLRCSPKSGHDTVSWYQQALGQGPQFIFQYYEEEERQRGNFPDRFSGHQFPNYSSELNVNALLLGDSALYLCASSGLGRDTQYFGPGTRLTVL.

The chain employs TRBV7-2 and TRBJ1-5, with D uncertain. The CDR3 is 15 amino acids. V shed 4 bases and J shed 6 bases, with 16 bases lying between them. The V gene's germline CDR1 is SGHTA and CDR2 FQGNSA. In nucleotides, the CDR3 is TGTGCCAGCAGCTCCCCGAGGGCGTGGGGTCAGCCCCAGCATTTT. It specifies CASSSPRAWGQPQHF.

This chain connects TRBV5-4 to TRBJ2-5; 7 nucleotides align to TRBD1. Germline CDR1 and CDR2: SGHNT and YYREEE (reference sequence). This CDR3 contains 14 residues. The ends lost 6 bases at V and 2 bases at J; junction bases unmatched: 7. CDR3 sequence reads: CASKRTGQQETQYF. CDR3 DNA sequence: TGTGCCAGCAAACGGACAGGTCAACAAGAGACCCAGTACTTC.

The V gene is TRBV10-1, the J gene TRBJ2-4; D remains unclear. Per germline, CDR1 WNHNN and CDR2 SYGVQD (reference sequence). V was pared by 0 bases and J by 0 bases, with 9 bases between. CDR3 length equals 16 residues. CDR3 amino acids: CASSESWAQAKNIQYF. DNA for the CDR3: TGCGCCAGCAGTGAGTCGTGGGCACAAGCCAAAAACATTCAGTACTTC.

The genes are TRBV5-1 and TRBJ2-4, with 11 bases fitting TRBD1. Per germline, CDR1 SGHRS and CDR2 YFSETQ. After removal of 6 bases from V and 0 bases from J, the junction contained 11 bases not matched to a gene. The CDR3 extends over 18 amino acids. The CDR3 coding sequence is TGCGCCAGCACCCCTTCCGGACAGGGGGCCGGAGCCAAAAACATTCAGTACTTC. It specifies CASTPSGQGAGAKNIQYF. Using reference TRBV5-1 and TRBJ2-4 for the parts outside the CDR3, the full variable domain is KAGVTQTPRYLIKTRGQQVTLSCSPISGHRSVSWYQQTPGQGLQFLFEYFSETQRNKGNFPGRFSGRQFSNSRSEMNVSTLELGDSALYLCASTPSGQGAGAKNIQYFGAGTRLSVL.

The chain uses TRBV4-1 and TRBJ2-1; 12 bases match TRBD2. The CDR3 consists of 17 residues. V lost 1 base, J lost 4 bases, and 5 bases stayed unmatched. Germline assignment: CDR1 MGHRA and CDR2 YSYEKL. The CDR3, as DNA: TGCGCCAGCAGCCAAGGAGCCACTAGCGGGGGGTACAATGAGCAGTTCTTC. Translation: CASSQGATSGGYNEQFF.